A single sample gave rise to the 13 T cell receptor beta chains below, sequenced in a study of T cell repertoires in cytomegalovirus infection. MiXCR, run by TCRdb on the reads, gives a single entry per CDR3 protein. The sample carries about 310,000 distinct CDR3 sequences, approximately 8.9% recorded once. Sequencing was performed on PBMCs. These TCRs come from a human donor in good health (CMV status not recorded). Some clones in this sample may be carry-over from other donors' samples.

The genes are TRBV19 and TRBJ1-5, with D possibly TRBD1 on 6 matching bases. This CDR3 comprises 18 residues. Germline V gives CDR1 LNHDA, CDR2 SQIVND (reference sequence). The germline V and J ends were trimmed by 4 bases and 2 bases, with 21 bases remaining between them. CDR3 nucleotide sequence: TGTGCCAGTAGTAATTGGGGAAGGGCGACAGGAGGCAATCAGCCCCAGCATTTT. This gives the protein CASSNWGRATGGNQPQHF.

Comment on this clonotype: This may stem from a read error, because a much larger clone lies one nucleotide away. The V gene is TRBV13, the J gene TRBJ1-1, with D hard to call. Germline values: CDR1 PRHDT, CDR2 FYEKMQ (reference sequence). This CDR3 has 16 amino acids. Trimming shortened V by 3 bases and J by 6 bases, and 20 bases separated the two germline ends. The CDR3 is CASSFYQGGRVAEAFF. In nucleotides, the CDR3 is TGTGCCAGCAGCTTCTACCAAGGAGGGAGGGTGGCTGAAGCTTTCTTT.

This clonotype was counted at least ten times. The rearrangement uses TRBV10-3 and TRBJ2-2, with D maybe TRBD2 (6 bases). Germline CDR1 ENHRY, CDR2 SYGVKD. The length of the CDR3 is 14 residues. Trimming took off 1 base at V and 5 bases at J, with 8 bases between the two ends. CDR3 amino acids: CAISELAVTGELFF. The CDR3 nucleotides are TGTGCCATCAGTGAGTTAGCGGTAACCGGGGAGCTGTTTTTT.

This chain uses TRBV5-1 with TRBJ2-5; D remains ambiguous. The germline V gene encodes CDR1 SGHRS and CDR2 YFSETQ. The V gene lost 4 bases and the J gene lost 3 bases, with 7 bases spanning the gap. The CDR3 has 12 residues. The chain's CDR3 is CASSPRKETQYF. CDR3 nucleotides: TGCGCCAGCAGCCCAAGAAAAGAGACCCAGTACTTC. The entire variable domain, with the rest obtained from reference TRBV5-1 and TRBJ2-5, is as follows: KAGVTQTPRYLIKTRGQQVTLSCSPISGHRSVSWYQQTPGQGLQFLFEYFSETQRNKGNFPGRFSGRQFSNSRSEMNVSTLELGDSALYLCASSPRKETQYFGPGTRLLVL.

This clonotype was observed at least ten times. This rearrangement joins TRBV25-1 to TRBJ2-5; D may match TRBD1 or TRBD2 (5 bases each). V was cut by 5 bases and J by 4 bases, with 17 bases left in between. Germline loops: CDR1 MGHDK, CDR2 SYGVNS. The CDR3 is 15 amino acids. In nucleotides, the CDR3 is TGTGCCAGCAGTCCGCTAGCTGGGGCGCGAGAGACCCAGTACTTC. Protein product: CASSPLAGARETQYF.

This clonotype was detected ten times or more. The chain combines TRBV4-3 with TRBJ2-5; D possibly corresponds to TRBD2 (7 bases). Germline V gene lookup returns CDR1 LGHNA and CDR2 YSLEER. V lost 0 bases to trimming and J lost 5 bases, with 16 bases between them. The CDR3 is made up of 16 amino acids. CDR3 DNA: TGCGCCAGCAGCCAAGAATTCCGGGGGGCGGGTGAGACCCAGTACTTC. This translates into CASSQEFRGAGETQYF.

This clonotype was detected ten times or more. The CDR3 reads CASSQDWGEDEQYV. The CDR3 nucleotides are TGTGCCAGCAGCCAAGATTGGGGCGAGGACGAGCAGTACGTC. J is TRBJ2-7 and V is TRBV4-2; possible D gene TRBD1, 5 bases. The V and J ends lost 0 bases and 5 bases respectively, with 11 bases between them. CDR3 length: 14 amino acids. Germline V CDR1 and CDR2: LGHNA, YNFKEQ.

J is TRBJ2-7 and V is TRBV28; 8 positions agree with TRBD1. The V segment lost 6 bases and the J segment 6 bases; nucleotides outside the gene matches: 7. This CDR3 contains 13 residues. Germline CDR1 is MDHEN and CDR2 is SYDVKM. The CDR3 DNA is TGTGCCAGCAGGGAGCAGGGGGCAGCCGAGCAGTACGTC. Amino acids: CASREQGAAEQYV.

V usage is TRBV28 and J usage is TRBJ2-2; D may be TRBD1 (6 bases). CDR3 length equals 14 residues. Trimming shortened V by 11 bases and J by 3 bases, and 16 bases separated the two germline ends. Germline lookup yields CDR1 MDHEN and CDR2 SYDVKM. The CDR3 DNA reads TGTGCCGGAAAGACAGGTCGGCACACCGGGGAGCTGTTTTTT. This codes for CAGKTGRHTGELFF.

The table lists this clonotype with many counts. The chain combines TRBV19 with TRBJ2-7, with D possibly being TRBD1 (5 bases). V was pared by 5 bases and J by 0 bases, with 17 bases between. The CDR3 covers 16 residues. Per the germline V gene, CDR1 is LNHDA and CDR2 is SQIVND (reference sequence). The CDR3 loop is CASSPRTITSSYEQYF. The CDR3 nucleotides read TGTGCCAGTAGTCCGCGGACAATTACGAGCTCCTACGAGCAGTACTTC.

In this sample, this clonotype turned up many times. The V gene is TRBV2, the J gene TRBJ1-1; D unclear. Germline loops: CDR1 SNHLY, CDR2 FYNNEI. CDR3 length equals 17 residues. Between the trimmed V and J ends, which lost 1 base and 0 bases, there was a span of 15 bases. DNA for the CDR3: TGTGCCAGCAGTGAAGGTCGGAGCGAAAGACTGAACACTGAAGCTTTCTTT. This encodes CASSEGRSERLNTEAFF.

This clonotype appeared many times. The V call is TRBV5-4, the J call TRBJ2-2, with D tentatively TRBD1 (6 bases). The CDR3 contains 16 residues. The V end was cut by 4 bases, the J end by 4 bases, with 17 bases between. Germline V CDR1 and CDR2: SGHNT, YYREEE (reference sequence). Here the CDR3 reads CASSRALQGSTGELFF. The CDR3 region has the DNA TGTGCCAGCAGCCGTGCCCTACAGGGATCCACCGGGGAGCTGTTTTTT.

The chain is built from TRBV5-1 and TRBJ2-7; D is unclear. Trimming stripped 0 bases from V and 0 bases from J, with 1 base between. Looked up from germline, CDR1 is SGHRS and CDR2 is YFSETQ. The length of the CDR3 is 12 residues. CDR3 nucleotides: TGCGCCAGCAGCTTGGCCTCCTACGAGCAGTACGTC. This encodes CASSLASYEQYV.